The clone carrying this T cell receptor beta chain was seen a handful of times. The data originate from a study of blood T cell repertoires in COVID-19. Original data processing: Estimated nucleated cell counts came from reference gene primer amplification. Libraries were prepared by immunoSEQ multiplex PCR; TCRdb keeps only in-frame clonotypes and omits some of them. V, J and clone size are those of that table, while D and trimming were read from the DNA. The data contain 170,000 or so clones, around 86% of them seen just once; the ten biggest clones take up less than 3.5%. Germline-derived CDR1 and CDR2 are MGHDK and SYGVNS. This CDR3 is built from 13 residues. V was shortened by 7 bases and J by 8 bases, with 17 bases between the two germline ends.

The rearrangement joins TRBV25-1 to TRBJ1-2; D gene ambiguous. The source material was peripheral blood. The clonotype was recovered from a man in his forties or fifties with active or convalescent COVID-19. CDR3 region: CASTLEGASGYTF. The CDR3 coding sequence is TGTGCCAGCACCCTCGAGGGAGCCAGCGGCTACACCTTC.